A selection of T cell receptor beta chains follows, all from one sample in a study of cytotoxic CD8 clonotypes in ibrutinib-treated CLL. This table comes from immunoSEQ multiplex PCR, and its TCRdb copy is limited to in-frame clones, with some not included. The repertoire consists of hundreds of thousands of clones, with less than 75% occurring once and the leading ten covering 15%. The material sequenced was PBMCs, taken after 24 months of ibrutinib treatment. The source of these receptors is a human donor with chronic lymphocytic leukemia. Each CDR3 is given with its conserved first and last residue. A D gene is named only where the DNA matches it firmly. Only part of the rows carry a size: once, few, many, or a class if the clone is expanded.

V gene	clone size	CDR3 length	J gene	D gene	CDR3 protein	CDR3 DNA
TRBV7-9	.	15	TRBJ1-1	.	CASNVGQSMNTEAFF	TGTGCCAGCAACGTAGGACAGAGCATGAACACTGAAGCTTTCTTT
TRBV5-4	.	13	TRBJ2-2	.	CASSGGSTGELFF	TGTGCCAGCAGCGGAGGCTCCACCGGGGAGCTGTTTTTT
TRBV7-3	.	13	TRBJ1-1	TRBD1	CASSAPGQGAAFF	TGTGCCAGCAGCGCCCCGGGACAGGGGGCGGCTTTCTTT
TRBV7-3	.	15	TRBJ2-4	.	CASSLGHSGKNIQYF	TGTGCCAGCAGTCTGGGCCATAGCGGCAAAAACATTCAGTACTTC
TRBV28	.	14	TRBJ2-1	.	CASDGEPRNNEQFF	TGTGCCAGCGACGGGGAACCTCGGAACAATGAGCAGTTCTTC
TRBV7-8	few	18	TRBJ2-5	TRBD1	CASSSGQGSGGAQETQYF	TGTGCCAGCAGTTCCGGACAGGGGAGCGGTGGGGCCCAAGAGACCCAGTACTTC
TRBV6-5	.	15	TRBJ2-5	.	CASSSTTGQGETQYF	TGTGCCAGCAGTTCAACGACAGGCCAGGGGGAGACCCAGTACTTC
TRBV11-2	.	15	TRBJ2-3	.	CASSLGEGWTDTQYF	TGTGCCAGCAGCTTAGGCGAGGGGTGGACAGATACGCAGTATTTT
TRBV6-6	few	15	TRBJ1-2	.	CASSYAGPSQHGYTF	TGTGCCAGCAGTTACGCGGGGCCGTCTCAACATGGCTACACCTTC
TRBV6-5	few	14	TRBJ2-5	.	CASSYRFGRETQYF	TGTGCCAGCAGTTACCGTTTCGGGCGAGAGACCCAGTACTTC
TRBV19	few	13	TRBJ2-5	.	CASEDSDKETQYF	TGTGCCAGTGAGGACAGCGACAAAGAGACCCAGTACTTC
TRBV5-1	once	15	TRBJ1-1	TRBD1	CASSLTPTGSAEAFF	TGCGCCAGCAGCTTGACCCCGACAGGGAGCGCTGAAGCTTTCTTT
TRBV4-2	.	16	TRBJ2-7	TRBD2	CASSQALAGGVYEQYF	TGTGCCAGCAGCCAAGCACTAGCGGGAGGAGTCTACGAGCAGTACTTC
TRBV30	.	14	TRBJ2-1	TRBD2	CAWSGLAGYNEQFF	TGTGCCTGGAGTGGGCTAGCGGGGTACAATGAGCAGTTCTTC